What follows are 26 T cell receptor beta chains derived from one specimen sequenced in a study of cytomegalovirus exposure and HLA in healthy donors. PCR primers comprised 60 Vbeta and 13 Jbeta primers. Only in-frame clones appear in the TCRdb table, and some are missing; sequencing was by immunoSEQ multiplex PCR. The sample contains 90,000 to 140,000 clones, about 70% of which appear only once. Sequences were obtained from PBMCs. The receptors were sampled from a man aged 30-40 years in good health and CMV-seronegative.

The chain uses TRBV5-1 and TRBJ1-2, with D possibly being TRBD1 (6 bases). This CDR3 contains 13 residues. Looked up from germline, CDR1 is SGHRS and CDR2 is YFSETQ. V gave up 4 bases and J gave up 3 bases, with 10 bases separating them. CDR3 sequence reads: CASSHRADYGYTF. DNA of the CDR3: TGCGCCAGCAGCCACAGGGCAGACTATGGCTACACCTTC. Full variable domain (outside the CDR3, taken from reference TRBV5-1 and TRBJ1-2): KAGVTQTPRYLIKTRGQQVTLSCSPISGHRSVSWYQQTPGQGLQFLFEYFSETQRNKGNFPGRFSGRQFSNSRSEMNVSTLELGDSALYLCASSHRADYGYTFGSGTRLTVV.

The chain is built from TRBV5-4 and TRBJ2-3; no clear D. Germline lookup yields CDR1 SGHNT and CDR2 YYREEE (reference sequence). The CDR3 has 14 amino acids. V lost 4 bases and J lost 1, with 10 bases in between. DNA for the CDR3: TGTGCCAGCAGCCCAGACACCGGCACAGATACGCAGTATTTT. Protein product: CASSPDTGTDTQYF.

The gene calls are TRBV5-1 and TRBJ2-5; D may be TRBD2 (5 bases). Trimming stripped 1 base from V and 3 bases from J, with 7 bases between. The CDR3 has 13 amino acids. Germline-derived CDR1 and CDR2 are SGHRS and YFSETQ. For the CDR3, the DNA is TGCGCCAGCAGCTTGAAGGGAGAAGAGACCCAGTACTTC. It translates to CASSLKGEETQYF.

The J gene is TRBJ1-2, the V gene TRBV28; D is possibly TRBD1 (6 bases). CDR1 and CDR2 from the germline V gene are MDHEN and SYDVKM. The CDR3 sequence is 14 residues long. V lost 3 bases, J lost 4 bases, and 12 bases lay in between. This CDR3 is CASSFGGQSYGYTF. CDR3 nucleotide sequence: TGTGCCAGCAGTTTCGGAGGACAGTCCTATGGCTACACCTTC.

The J gene is TRBJ2-4, the V gene TRBV11-3, with a tentative D call TRBD1 (5 bases). Trimming took 0 bases from V and 0 from J, leaving 15 bases between them. From germline, CDR1 is SGHNT and CDR2 YENEEA. CDR3 length: 18 amino acids. CDR3 coding DNA: TGTGCCAGCAGCTTAGAGGGGTGGCAGGGAAAAGCCAAAAACATTCAGTACTTC. Residues: CASSLEGWQGKAKNIQYF.

In regard to this clone: The junction departs from the called germline gene at one end, perhaps through a read error. This rearrangement joins TRBV5-6 to TRBJ2-4, with 9 bases lining up with TRBD2. The CDR3 totals 18 residues. CDR1 and CDR2 from the germline V gene are SGHDT and YYEEEE. CDR3 region: CASSFVEREVGAKNSQYF. In nucleotides, the CDR3 is TGTGCCAGCAGCTTCGTCGAGCGGGAGGTCGGAGCCAAAAACAGTCAGTACTTC.

This CDR3 reads CASSAGFATNEKLFF. CDR3 nucleotides: TGTGCCAGCAGTGCGGGATTTGCAACTAATGAAAAACTGTTTTTT. J is TRBJ1-4 and V is TRBV2, with no clear D. The CDR3 has 15 amino acids. V lost 4 bases and J 0 bases, leaving 9 bases between the germline ends. The germline gives CDR1 SNHLY, CDR2 FYNNEI.

The table lists this clone with a few counts. J is TRBJ2-3 and V is TRBV5-1; 10 positions match TRBD1. The germline V gene encodes CDR1 SGHRS and CDR2 YFSETQ. With 4 bases clipped from V and 1 base from J, the junction kept 3 bases outside the gene matches. This CDR3 has 15 residues. This chain's CDR3 is CASSPGTGGTDTQYF. CDR3 nucleotide sequence: TGCGCCAGCAGCCCGGGGACAGGGGGCACAGATACGCAGTATTTT.

This clone was observed a handful of times. CDR3 sequence reads: CASRWDRRELDSPLHF. The CDR3 DNA sequence: TGTGCCAGCAGGTGGGACAGGAGGGAGCTTGATTCACCCCTCCACTTT. This chain joins TRBV6-6 and TRBJ1-6, with 8 bases lining up with TRBD1. This CDR3 comprises 16 residues. V trimming: 6 bases; J trimming: 8 bases; junction bases outside the gene matches: 12. CDR1 and CDR2 from the germline V gene are MNHNY and SVGAGI (reference sequence).

There are a few counts of this clone. The chain recombines TRBV4-3 with TRBJ2-3, with a weak D call TRBD2 (6 bases). V was pared by 0 bases and J by 2 bases, with 9 bases between. Germline loops: CDR1 LGHNA, CDR2 YSLEER. The CDR3 spans 15 residues. DNA for the CDR3: TGCGCCAGCAGCCAAGAGCGGGACTCCACAGATACGCAGTATTTT. It encodes CASSQERDSTDTQYF.

The CDR3 DNA reads TGTGCCTGCCGGGACACAAATTATGGCTACACCTTC. Protein: CACRDTNYGYTF. The chain uses TRBV5-4 and TRBJ1-2, with D perhaps matching TRBD1 (6 bases). The CDR3 is 12 amino acids. Per the germline V gene, CDR1 is SGHNT and CDR2 is YYREEE (reference sequence). With 10 bases removed from V and 5 bases from J, the gap between germline ends came to 15 bases.

The rearrangement joins TRBV5-1 to TRBJ2-5; 11 positions agree with TRBD2. The CDR3 covers 14 residues. Germline assignment: CDR1 SGHRS and CDR2 YFSETQ. Germline trimming cut 8 bases from V and 1 base from J; bases unmatched to any gene: 4. DNA for the CDR3: TGCGCCAGTTCTAGCGGGAGGCTCCAAGAGACCCAGTACTTC. It codes for CASSSGRLQETQYF. Drawing the rest from reference TRBV5-1 and TRBJ2-5, the complete variable domain is KAGVTQTPRYLIKTRGQQVTLSCSPISGHRSVSWYQQTPGQGLQFLFEYFSETQRNKGNFPGRFSGRQFSNSRSEMNVSTLELGDSALYLCASSSGRLQETQYFGPGTRLLVL.

The V call is TRBV18, the J call TRBJ2-3, with 10 bases that match TRBD2. The length of the CDR3 is 14 residues. V gave up 6 bases and J gave up 6 bases; unmatched junction bases: 6. Germline values: CDR1 KGHSH, CDR2 LQKENI. CDR3 bases: TGTGCCAGCTCGCCGGGACTAGCGAAGGATACGCAGTATTTT. It yields the protein CASSPGLAKDTQYF. The full variable domain, with the rest looked up from reference TRBV18 and TRBJ2-3, is NAGVMQNPRHLVRRRGQEARLRCSPMKGHSHVYWYRQLPEEGLKFMVYLQKENIIDESGMPKERFSAEFPKEGPSILRIQQVVRGDSAAYFCASSPGLAKDTQYFGPGTRLTVL.

The table lists this clone with a few counts. The gene calls are TRBV2 and TRBJ1-1; TRBD1 might be the D (6 bases). This CDR3 has 13 amino acids. The germline CDR1 and CDR2 sequences are SNHLY and FYNNEI. V lost 10 bases to trimming and J lost 5 bases, with 17 bases between them. CDR3 in DNA: TGTGCCACTTTACAGGGTCTAGGAACTGAAGCTTTCTTT. Its protein is CATLQGLGTEAFF.

This clone was detected a few times. This chain joins TRBV5-1 and TRBJ2-1; 12 nucleotides line up with TRBD2. The CDR3 runs 15 residues. The V segment lost 2 bases and the J segment 6 bases; nucleotides outside the gene matches: 3. Germline CDR1 reads SGHRS; CDR2 reads YFSETQ. CDR3 sequence (DNA): TGCGCCAGCAGCTTAACACTAGCGGGAGGCAATGAGCAGTTCTTC. It codes for CASSLTLAGGNEQFF. Based on the CDR3 plus reference TRBV5-1 and TRBJ2-1, the full variable domain is KAGVTQTPRYLIKTRGQQVTLSCSPISGHRSVSWYQQTPGQGLQFLFEYFSETQRNKGNFPGRFSGRQFSNSRSEMNVSTLELGDSALYLCASSLTLAGGNEQFFGPGTRLTVL.

The chain employs TRBV11-2 and TRBJ2-7; 7 nucleotides line up with TRBD2. Germline V gene data show CDR1 as SGHAT and CDR2 as FQNNGV. Trimming at V came to 0 bases and at J to 2 bases, leaving 4 bases not matched to a gene. The CDR3 is 15 residues long. The CDR3 coding sequence is TGTGCCAGCAGCTTAGATGCACGGGGGGCCTACGAGCAGTACTTC. Translating it yields CASSLDARGAYEQYF.

The chain combines TRBV5-6 with TRBJ1-2; D not certain. V lost 4 bases and J 8 bases, leaving 24 bases between the germline ends. The V gene's germline CDR1 is SGHDT and CDR2 YYEEEE. The CDR3 has 16 residues. The CDR3 loop is CASSLDPAPEIEGYTF. DNA for the CDR3: TGTGCCAGCAGCCTAGACCCGGCACCTGAGATTGAGGGCTACACCTTC.

J is TRBJ1-6 and V is TRBV5-6, with 9 bases matching TRBD1. CDR1 and CDR2 from the germline V gene are SGHDT and YYEEEE. Trimming took 4 bases from V and 3 from J; bases not matched to a gene: 5. The CDR3 extends over 16 amino acids. The CDR3 sequence is CASSKATGGYNSPLHF. The CDR3 DNA sequence: TGTGCCAGCAGCAAAGCGACAGGGGGCTATAATTCACCCCTCCACTTT.

In its sample, this clone was seen a few times. The V and J genes are TRBV7-9 and TRBJ2-5, with D possibly being TRBD1 (5 bases). CDR1 is SEHNR and CDR2 is FQNEAQ in the germline V gene (reference sequence). With 5 bases removed from V and 4 bases from J, the gap between germline ends came to 8 bases. This CDR3 region has 12 residues. The CDR3 DNA reads as TGTGCCAGCAGCAGGGGTCCAGAGACCCAGTACTTC. This gives the protein CASSRGPETQYF.

This chain links TRBV19 with TRBJ2-7; 10 positions match TRBD1. This CDR3 region has 13 residues. Germline assignment: CDR1 LNHDA and CDR2 SQIVND (reference sequence). With 6 bases clipped from V and 5 bases from J, the junction kept 4 bases outside the gene matches. The CDR3 DNA sequence: TGTGCCAGTAGGGGACAGGGGTACAACGAGCAGTACTTC. This encodes CASRGQGYNEQYF.

The chain links TRBV5-5 to TRBJ2-7, with 10 nucleotides matching TRBD1. CDR3 size: 15 residues. Trimming cost V 4 bases and J 5 bases; bases outside gene matches: 9. The germline CDR1 and CDR2 sequences are SGHKS and YYEKEE (reference sequence). The CDR3 DNA sequence: TGTGCCAGCAGCCCAGTGGGGACAGGGGTTCACGAGCAGTACTTC. Amino acids: CASSPVGTGVHEQYF.

The chain has TRBV29-1 and TRBJ2-1, with 14 positions matching TRBD2. Germline assignment: CDR1 SQVTM and CDR2 ANQGSEA. The CDR3 contains 17 residues. With 6 bases clipped from V and 7 bases from J, the junction kept 14 bases outside the gene matches. In DNA form, the CDR3 reads TGCAGCGTGGAGATACCCTGGGGACTAGCGGGGGCTAATGAGCAGTTCTTC. As protein: CSVEIPWGLAGANEQFF.

The chain has TRBV28 and TRBJ1-4; 7 bases line up with TRBD1. V shed 5 bases, J shed 8 bases, and the junction held 20 bases outside the gene matches. From germline, CDR1 is MDHEN and CDR2 SYDVKM. CDR3 length: 18 amino acids. DNA for the CDR3: TGTGCCAGCAGTCGCGCGGGAGGGGGCGGTATTGAGGAGGAAAAACTGTTTTTT. Amino acid sequence: CASSRAGGGGIEEEKLFF.

The CDR3 region has the DNA TGTGCCAGCAGCTTAGGGACTAGCGGGAGGGACGAGCAGTTCTTC. It specifies CASSLGTSGRDEQFF. The chain combines TRBV7-9 with TRBJ2-1, with 15 bases that match TRBD2. This CDR3 is 15 amino acids long. V was pared by 1 base and J by 10 bases, with 2 bases of the junction left unmatched. The V gene's germline CDR1 is SEHNR and CDR2 FQNEAQ (reference sequence).

This rearrangement joins TRBV28 to TRBJ1-1; 7 bases match TRBD1. Per the germline V gene, CDR1 is MDHEN and CDR2 is SYDVKM. The V and J ends lost 5 bases and 4 bases, in that order; junction bases with no gene match: 13. The length of the CDR3 is 16 residues. The CDR3 bases are TGTGCCAGCAGTCCACAACAGGGGCGTGGGGGCACTGAAGCTTTCTTT. The encoded protein is CASSPQQGRGGTEAFF.

The V gene is TRBV30, the J gene TRBJ2-3; D gene uncertain. Trimming left V 2 bases short and J 2 bases short, with 5 bases between. Germline assignment: CDR1 GTSNPN and CDR2 SVGIG (reference sequence). This CDR3 comprises 12 residues. The CDR3 DNA is TGTGCCTGGAGTCTCTCCACAGATACGCAGTATTTT. Translated, it gives CAWSLSTDTQYF. The full variable domain, rest sourced from reference TRBV30 and TRBJ2-3, is SQTIHQWPATLVQPVGSPLSLECTVEGTSNPNLYWYRQAAGRGLQLLFYSVGIGQISSEVPQNLSASRPQDRQFILSSKKLLLSDSGFYLCAWSLSTDTQYFGPGTRLTVL.